These T cell receptor beta chains were read from a single sample in a study of blood T cell repertoires in COVID-19. Profiling relied on immunoSEQ multiplex PCR, and the TCRdb table lists in-frame clones only, not all of them. The data hold approximately 150,000 clones, with around 90% observed a single time. Material: peripheral blood. All receptors come from a man aged 55 to 69 with active or convalescent COVID-19. The CDR3 runs from the conserved cysteine through the conserved F or W. The D gene is left open where the match is weak. Size is stated for part of the rows, as once, few or many counts, or as a class when the clone is expanded.

j_call,v_call,d_call,clone_size,cdr3_nt,cdr3_aa
TRBJ1-1,TRBV10-3,TRBD1,NA,TGTGCCATCAGTGAGAGGGGGCTCGCGAACACTGAAGCTTTCTTT,CAISERGLANTEAFF
TRBJ2-3,TRBV2,NA,NA,TGTGCCAGCACTAAACCAGACACGGAGCGGTATACGCAGTATTTT,CASTKPDTERYTQYF
TRBJ2-7,TRBV30,TRBD2,once,TGTGCCTGGAGTCTGGATAGCGGGAGATACGAGCAGTACTTC,CAWSLDSGRYEQYF
TRBJ1-2,TRBV4-1,TRBD1,NA,TGCGCCAGCAGCCAAGATTTCTTGGACAGGTCTGGCTACACCTTC,CASSQDFLDRSGYTF
TRBJ1-5,TRBV3-1/TRBV3-2,NA,NA,TGTGCCAGCAGCCAAGTCGGGGGACTGAATCAGCCCCAGCATTTT,CASSQVGGLNQPQHF
TRBJ2-7,TRBV18,NA,few,TGTGCCAGCTCACAGGACAGGGAGGGGGAGCAGTACTTC,CASSQDREGEQYF
TRBJ1-2,TRBV27,NA,once,TGTGCCAGCCGAGAGACAGCCAGATACTATGGCTACACCTTC,CASRETARYYGYTF
TRBJ1-1,TRBV14,NA,few,TGTGCCAGCAGTCTCAGGCAAGAATCCAAAGCTTTCTTT,CASSLRQESKAFF
TRBJ2-3,TRBV14,NA,NA,TGTGCCAGCAGCATTAGCGGTAGCACAGATACGCAGTATTTT,CASSISGSTDTQYF
TRBJ2-2,TRBV7-2,TRBD1,NA,TGTGCCAGCACCCCGCGGCAGGGGGCCGGGGAGCTGTTTTTT,CASTPRQGAGELFF
TRBJ2-2,TRBV2,NA,NA,TGTGCCAGCAGTATCAACAGGGCGAACACCGGGGAGCTGTTTTTT,CASSINRANTGELFF
TRBJ1-5,TRBV6-5,TRBD1,NA,TGTGCCAGCATTTCAGGACAGGGGGGATCTCAGCCCCAGCATTTT,CASISGQGGSQPQHF
TRBJ1-5,TRBV4-2,NA,NA,TGTGCCAGCAGTAAAGGGTCAGGGGACAATCAGCCCCAGCATTTT,CASSKGSGDNQPQHF
TRBJ1-5,TRBV6-1,NA,NA,TGTGCCAGCAGTGAAGCGGGGGGAAACCATCAGCCCCAGCATTTT,CASSEAGGNHQPQHF
TRBJ1-2,TRBV19,NA,few,TGTGCCAGTAGTATAGGAGGGGGTCGAAGCTATGGCTACACCTTC,CASSIGGGRSYGYTF
TRBJ2-7,TRBV18,NA,NA,TGTGCCAGCTCTATATCCGGGGCCTACGAGCAGTACTTC,CASSISGAYEQYF